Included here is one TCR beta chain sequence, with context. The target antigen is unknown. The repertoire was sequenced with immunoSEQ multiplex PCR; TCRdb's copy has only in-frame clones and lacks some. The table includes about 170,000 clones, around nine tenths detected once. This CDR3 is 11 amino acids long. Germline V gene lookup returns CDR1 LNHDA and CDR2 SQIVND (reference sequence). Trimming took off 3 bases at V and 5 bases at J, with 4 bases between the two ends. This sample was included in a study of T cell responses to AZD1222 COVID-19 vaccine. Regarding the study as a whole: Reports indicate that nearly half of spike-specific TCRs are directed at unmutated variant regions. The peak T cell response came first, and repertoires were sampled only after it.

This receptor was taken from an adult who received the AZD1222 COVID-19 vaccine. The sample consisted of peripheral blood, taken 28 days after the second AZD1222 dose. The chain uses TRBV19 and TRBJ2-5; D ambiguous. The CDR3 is CASSMEETQYF. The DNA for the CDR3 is TGTGCCAGTAGTATGGAGGAGACCCAGTACTTC.